This record looks at one TCR beta chain sequence and its context. Its binding antigen is unknown. Base qualities are missing; no much larger clone stands one base away. Reading from cysteine to phenylalanine, the CDR3 counts 14 amino acids. Only CDR3 DNA remains: 42 bases, in frame from the first base. V is trimmed back by 3 bases and J by 6 bases, and the junction contains 1 base that no gene match accounts for. The data were taken from a study of CD8 T cells in ankylosing spondylitis (dated by TCRdb to 2015 to 2018). For the wider study: The study profiled T cell receptor beta repertoires in healthy donors and ankylosing spondylitis patients to find disease-linked TCR variants. The full study cohort was made up of 25 ankylosing spondylitis patients and about a hundred healthy donors. Peripheral blood samples were taken, and synovial fluid was additionally collected from ankylosing spondylitis patients.

The sequencer listed for this sample is Illumina HiSeq 2500. Quantitative 5'-RACE with molecular barcodes was the method used to prepare the TCR beta libraries. Per the authors' processing: A new computational method, built on a probabilistic model of VDJ rearrangement, was used to identify disease-linked TCR variants. TCRdb cleaned the public reads at Q25 with fastp, built clones with MiXCR and kept in-frame beta chains. Rows are unified per CDR3 protein, each entry keeping the most common DNA and genes. TCRdb, not the original authors, processed these V and J calls. A total of fewer than 500,000 distinct CDR3 sequences appear in this sample, 20% to 25% of them only once. The ten largest clonotypes hold roughly 16% of the sample. What the study reported, not specific to this receptor: Blood from ankylosing spondylitis patients appeared to be characterized by a TCR beta motif made up of several highly homologous amino acid variants. In peripheral blood, the disease-linked clones were found at relatively low frequencies and had a CD8+ phenotype. Some TCR beta motif variants had previously been reported in synovial fluid and blood of reactive arthritis patients, which suggested common disease-initiation mechanisms. The disease-linked clones were reported as significantly enriched in matched synovial fluid samples from ankylosing spondylitis patients.

The clonotype originates from a male donor with ankylosing spondylitis. The sample comprised blood, either unsorted or a sorted T cell fraction (not recorded which). The sequence is built from TRBV12-3 or TRBV12-4 and TRBJ1-6; TRBD1 agrees with 8 junctional bases. The DNA sequence is TGTGCCAGCAGTTTTGGACAGGGTAATTCACCCCTCCACTTT. This yields the protein CASSFGQGNSPLHF.